The 30 T cell receptor beta chains in this list originate from one sample, sequenced in a study of T-cell memory formation after mild COVID-19. MiXCR, run by TCRdb on the 5' RACE reads, gives a single entry per CDR3 protein. The sample shows about 560,000 distinct CDR3 sequences, 17% of them seen only once. The sample taken for sequencing was PBMCs or a T cell subset sorted from them (not recorded which). These receptors were taken from an adult woman who had mild COVID-19 (a few samples of this study predate the infection). Cell type and time point are not known.

The chain recombines TRBV6-5 with TRBJ1-4, with unresolved D. Germline lookup yields CDR1 MNHEY and CDR2 SVGAGI. The ends were cut back, 2 bases at V and 8 bases at J, with 12 bases in the middle. CDR3 size: 14 residues. CDR3 in amino acids: CASSYEPLGEKLFF. CDR3 bases: TGTGCCAGCAGTTACGAACCCCTGGGGGAAAAACTGTTTTTT.

This clonotype was detected only a few times. The V gene is TRBV7-6, the J gene TRBJ2-1; TRBD2 agrees at 9 bases. Trimming took 6 bases from V and 6 from J; bases not matched to a gene: 9. The CDR3 consists of 15 residues. Per the germline V gene, CDR1 is SGHVS and CDR2 is FNYEAQ. This CDR3 reads CASRQKAGGLNEQFF. For the CDR3, the DNA is TGTGCCAGCAGACAGAAAGCGGGGGGCCTCAATGAGCAGTTCTTC.

V usage is TRBV9 and J usage is TRBJ1-2; perhaps TRBD1 as D (6 bases). This CDR3 has 14 amino acids. Trimming took 3 bases from V and 3 from J, leaving 12 bases between them. CDR1 SGDLS and CDR2 YYNGEE come from the germline V gene. For the CDR3, the DNA is TGTGCCAGCAGCGCCGGGACACCCTACTATGGCTACACCTTC. This translates into CASSAGTPYYGYTF.

The chain recombines TRBV6-6 with TRBJ2-7, with D possibly called TRBD1 or TRBD2 (6 bases each). Trimming stripped 2 bases from V and 5 bases from J, with 19 bases between. Per germline, CDR1 MNHNY and CDR2 SVGAGI (reference sequence). The CDR3 is made up of 16 amino acids. CDR3 amino acids: CASSYPPPSGGHEQYF. The CDR3 nucleotides read TGTGCCAGCAGTTACCCCCCCCCTAGTGGGGGGCACGAGCAGTACTTC.

This clonotype was detected a few times. The chain is built from TRBV6-5 and TRBJ2-1, with unresolved D. This CDR3 region has 16 residues. V was trimmed by 8 bases and J by 6 bases, leaving 23 bases between them. Germline CDR1 and CDR2: MNHEY and SVGAGI. The CDR3 protein is CASRLGTLKVGNEQFF. The CDR3 coding sequence is TGTGCCAGCCGATTAGGTACCCTAAAAGTGGGCAATGAGCAGTTCTTC.

There are a few counts of this clonotype. The V gene is TRBV18, the J gene TRBJ2-3, with D possibly TRBD2 on 6 matching bases. V lost 3 bases, J lost 1 base, and 14 bases lay in between. CDR3 length: 16 residues. CDR1 KGHSH and CDR2 LQKENI come from the germline V gene. CDR3 DNA sequence: TGTGCCAGCTCACCTATTCGGGAGTCCGGCACAGATACGCAGTATTTT. Translated: CASSPIRESGTDTQYF.

This clonotype was detected a few times. This chain connects TRBV4-1 to TRBJ2-2, with D perhaps being TRBD1 or TRBD2 (5 bases each). In germline, CDR1 is MGHRA, CDR2 YSYEKL. V was shortened by 5 bases and J by 4 bases, with 14 bases between the two germline ends. The CDR3 sequence is 15 residues long. For the CDR3, the DNA is TGCGCCAGCAGCGACCGGGACGGATCCACCGGGGAGCTGTTTTTT. This gives the protein CASSDRDGSTGELFF.

Only a few counts were recorded for this clonotype. The chain uses TRBV12-3 or TRBV12-4 and TRBJ1-1; possible D gene TRBD1, 5 bases. The CDR3 sequence is 13 residues long. The ends were cut back, 7 bases at V and 7 bases at J, with 16 bases in the middle. DNA for the CDR3: TGTGCCAGCATCTCTCTCGGGGCGGGTGAAGCTTTCTTT. Translation: CASISLGAGEAFF.

The table lists this clonotype with a few counts. The chain recombines TRBV5-1 with TRBJ1-2, with TRBD1 as a possible D gene (5 bases). V was pared by 0 bases and J by 3 bases, with 12 bases between. The CDR3 consists of 15 residues. The germline CDR1 and CDR2 sequences are SGHRS and YFSETQ. CDR3 in DNA: TGCGCCAGCAGCTTGGTCAGGGCTGGGGACTATGGCTACACCTTC. Translating gives CASSLVRAGDYGYTF.

The chain has TRBV7-2 and TRBJ1-3; TRBD1 matches 7 bases. Trimming took 6 bases from V and 0 from J; bases not matched to a gene: 5. This CDR3 is built from 15 residues. Germline V lookup: CDR1 SGHTA, CDR2 FQGNSA. The CDR3: CASSWTGNSGNTIYF. As DNA, the CDR3 is TGTGCCAGCAGTTGGACAGGAAACTCTGGAAACACCATATATTTT. Supplemented by reference TRBV7-2 and TRBJ1-3, the full variable domain reads GAGVSQSPSNKVTEKGKDVELRCDPISGHTALYWYRQSLGQGLEFLIYFQGNSAPDKSGLPSDRFSAERTGGSVSTLTIQRTQQEDSAVYLCASSWTGNSGNTIYFGEGSWLTVV.

This clonotype was seen a handful of times. The J gene is TRBJ1-5, the V gene TRBV12-3 or TRBV12-4, with D possibly being TRBD1 (6 bases). The CDR3 extends over 15 amino acids. Trimming cost V 5 bases and J 1 base, with 12 bases left between them. The CDR3 DNA reads TGTGCCAGCAGTGTACAGGGCGGGAGCAATCAGCCCCAGCATTTT. Amino acid sequence: CASSVQGGSNQPQHF.

The chain joins TRBV6-2 or TRBV6-3 to TRBJ1-6; 9 nucleotides line up with TRBD1. The trim removed 0 bases at V and 9 bases at J, leaving 9 bases unmatched. CDR1 and CDR2 from the germline V gene are MNHEY and SVGEGT. The CDR3 has 17 residues. CDR3 sequence reads: CASSYSMWDRVSSPLHF. Written as DNA, the CDR3 is TGTGCCAGCAGTTACTCGATGTGGGACAGGGTGTCTTCACCCCTCCACTTT.

This clonotype was counted only a few times. V gene TRBV10-3 combines with J gene TRBJ2-4; D gene uncertain. Germline loops: CDR1 ENHRY, CDR2 SYGVKD. This CDR3 comprises 17 residues. Trimming removed 0 bases at V and 0 bases at J, with 12 bases between. In DNA, the CDR3 is TGTGCCATCAGTGAGTCCTGGTTGTTCGTAGCCAAAAACATTCAGTACTTC. As protein: CAISESWLFVAKNIQYF.

This chain uses TRBV12-3 or TRBV12-4 with TRBJ2-1, with D possibly being TRBD1 (6 bases). The CDR3 runs 16 residues. V dropped 5 bases and J dropped 0 bases, with 14 bases sitting between them. The CDR3 sequence is CASSPPGHSSYNEQFF. In DNA, the CDR3 is TGTGCCAGCAGTCCACCGGGACACAGCTCCTACAATGAGCAGTTCTTC.

This rearrangement joins TRBV15 to TRBJ2-7; D possibly corresponds to TRBD1 (5 bases). The length of the CDR3 is 15 residues. The germline gives CDR1 LNHNV, CDR2 YYDKDF (reference sequence). The ends were cut back, 4 bases at V and 5 bases at J, with 18 bases in the middle. The CDR3 reads CATSTPTVLWDEQYF. CDR3 sequence (DNA): TGTGCCACCAGCACACCGACAGTTCTTTGGGACGAGCAGTACTTC.

The sample holds a few counts of this clonotype. The V call is TRBV30, the J call TRBJ2-5, with D possibly matching TRBD2 (6 bases). This CDR3 region has 13 residues. Germline V gene data show CDR1 as GTSNPN and CDR2 as SVGIG (reference sequence). V lost 0 bases and J lost 5, with 10 bases in between. The CDR3 coding sequence is TGTGCCTGGAGTGTAGCGGGTAGCGAGACCCAGTACTTC. Protein sequence: CAWSVAGSETQYF.

This clonotype was observed a few times. This rearrangement joins TRBV7-3 to TRBJ1-5, with a weak D call TRBD1 (5 bases). This CDR3 comprises 15 residues. Per germline, CDR1 SGHTA and CDR2 FQGTGA. The V end lost 2 bases, the J end lost 3 bases, and 11 bases lay between the germline ends. The CDR3: CASSLAAGPNQPQHF. CDR3 coding DNA: TGTGCCAGCAGCTTAGCGGCAGGGCCCAATCAGCCCCAGCATTTT. Drawing the rest from reference TRBV7-3 and TRBJ1-5, the complete variable domain is GAGVSQTPSNKVTEKGKYVELRCDPISGHTALYWYRQSLGQGPEFLIYFQGTGAADDSGLPNDRFFAVRPEGSVSTLKIQRTERGDSAVYLCASSLAAGPNQPQHFGDGTRLSIL.

This clonotype has just a few counts. The J gene is TRBJ1-1, the V gene TRBV7-8, with D possibly matching TRBD1 (5 bases). V lost 4 bases and J lost 5, with 14 bases in between. Germline V lookup: CDR1 SGHVS, CDR2 FQNEAQ. CDR3 size: 14 residues. The CDR3 protein is CASSSGGRGTEAFF. The CDR3 region has the DNA TGTGCCAGCAGCTCAGGCGGGCGGGGGACTGAAGCTTTCTTT.

This clonotype was detected a few times. The rearrangement links TRBV12-3 or TRBV12-4 to TRBJ1-1; 7 nucleotides align to TRBD1. Germline trimming cut 6 bases from V and 2 bases from J; bases unmatched to any gene: 6. There are 14 residues in the CDR3. CDR3 sequence reads: CASSKGTANTEAFF. The DNA for the CDR3 is TGTGCCAGCAGCAAAGGGACAGCTAACACTGAAGCTTTCTTT.

The chain links TRBV30 to TRBJ1-4; D may be TRBD1 (6 bases). Trimming shortened V by 0 bases and J by 3 bases, and 23 bases separated the two germline ends. This CDR3 region has 19 residues. Germline V gene data show CDR1 as GTSNPN and CDR2 as SVGIG (reference sequence). CDR3 in DNA: TGTGCCTGGAGTGTGCCCGGTCAGGGGACGCCGTTTGCTAATGAAAAACTGTTTTTT. It specifies CAWSVPGQGTPFANEKLFF. Complete variable domain (other parts from reference TRBV30 and TRBJ1-4): SQTIHQWPATLVQPVGSPLSLECTVEGTSNPNLYWYRQAAGRGLQLLFYSVGIGQISSEVPQNLSASRPQDRQFILSSKKLLLSDSGFYLCAWSVPGQGTPFANEKLFFGSGTQLSVL.

This clonotype was detected a few times. This chain joins TRBV6-5 and TRBJ1-5; 10 bases align to TRBD1. This CDR3 is 16 amino acids long. CDR1 is MNHEY and CDR2 is SVGAGI in the germline V gene. With V trimmed by 5 bases and J by 4 bases, 8 bases remained unmatched. The CDR3 DNA reads TGTGCCAGCAGTCGGACAGGGGGTTCTCCTAATCAGCCCCAGCATTTT. It codes for CASSRTGGSPNQPQHF.

The chain is built from TRBV20-1 and TRBJ2-3; 11 nucleotides align to TRBD2. CDR3 length: 17 amino acids. Germline-derived CDR1 and CDR2 are DFQATT and SNEGSKA (reference sequence). V was pared by 3 bases and J by 0 bases, with 8 bases of the junction left unmatched. In DNA form, the CDR3 reads TGCAGTGCTAGCCGACTAGCGGGGTACCCGAGCACAGATACGCAGTATTTT. It specifies CSASRLAGYPSTDTQYF.

In its sample, this clonotype was seen a few times. The rearrangement links TRBV5-1 to TRBJ2-1; no clear D gene. This CDR3 is built from 15 residues. V dropped 1 base and J dropped 0 bases, with 8 bases sitting between them. Germline CDR1 is SGHRS and CDR2 is YFSETQ. Here the CDR3 reads CASSLKYTSYNEQFF. For the CDR3, the DNA is TGCGCCAGCAGCTTGAAGTACACCTCCTACAATGAGCAGTTCTTC.

The sample holds a few counts of this clonotype. The V and J genes are TRBV12-3 or TRBV12-4 and TRBJ2-1, with a possible D match to TRBD2 (5 bases). Trimming left V 8 bases short and J 5 bases short, with 16 bases between. The CDR3 has 14 amino acids. The CDR3: CASRRGGLDNEQFF. For the CDR3, the DNA is TGTGCCAGCCGTCGCGGCGGGCTAGACAATGAGCAGTTCTTC.

Points on this clonotype: This likely comes from a read error, as the CDR3 has no conserved phenylalanine or tryptophan at its end. The CDR3 spells CATSDRGHYGYTL. The CDR3 DNA follows: TGTGCCACCAGTGATCGAGGCCACTATGGCTACACCTTA. The chain is built from TRBV24-1 and TRBJ1-2; no clear D gene. Germline V CDR1 and CDR2: KGHDR, SFDVKD. This CDR3 region has 13 residues. Trimming took 3 bases from V and 3 from J, leaving 7 bases between them.

The chain carries TRBV4-3 and TRBJ2-1; 10 positions agree with TRBD2. Germline V lookup: CDR1 LGHNA, CDR2 YSLEER. The length of the CDR3 is 19 residues. V gave up 0 bases and J gave up 8 bases; unmatched junction bases: 16. The CDR3 DNA follows: TGCGCCAGCAGCCAAGATCGGGAACTAGCGGGAAGACCGGACCATGAGCAGTTCTTC. Protein sequence: CASSQDRELAGRPDHEQFF.

In this sample, this clonotype turned up a few times. V usage is TRBV5-1 and J usage is TRBJ2-4; 7 bases fit TRBD2. The CDR3 covers 16 residues. Germline V gene lookup returns CDR1 SGHRS and CDR2 YFSETQ. J was trimmed by 2 bases and V by 2 bases; bases with no gene match: 7. This CDR3 reads CASSLREAATKNIQYF. In nucleotides, the CDR3 is TGCGCCAGCAGCTTACGGGAGGCCGCGACCAAAAACATTCAGTACTTC.

The table lists this clonotype with many counts. A junction end diverges from the germline sequence, so it may reflect a read error. V and J are TRBV29-1 and TRBJ2-5; D is perhaps TRBD1 (6 bases). The CDR3 runs 13 residues. Germline CDR1 is SQVTM and CDR2 is ANQGSEA. CDR3 region: CSVEWGVGQLRNF. Here the CDR3 DNA reads TGCAGCGTTGAATGGGGAGTCGGACAGCTCAGGAACTTC.

This clonotype was picked up many times. The rearrangement joins TRBV6-6 to TRBJ1-5, with 9 bases aligning to TRBD1. Germline V gene sequence: CDR1 MNHNY, CDR2 SVGAGI (reference sequence). CDR3 size: 18 residues. The ends lost 2 bases at V and 6 bases at J; junction bases unmatched: 14. The CDR3 reads CASSYATRGQGISQPQHF. The CDR3 bases are TGTGCCAGCAGTTACGCGACCCGGGGACAGGGAATTAGTCAGCCCCAGCATTTT.

In this sample, this clonotype turned up a few times. A read error may account for a junction end that differs from germline. The chain links TRBV18 to TRBJ1-1, with a possible D match to TRBD1 (5 bases). CDR3 length: 14 residues. CDR1 is KGHSH and CDR2 is LQKENI in the germline V gene. The DNA for the CDR3 is TGTGCCAGCGCACCCCGGGGGTCGGCCACTGAAGCTTTCTTT. Residues: CASAPRGSATEAFF.